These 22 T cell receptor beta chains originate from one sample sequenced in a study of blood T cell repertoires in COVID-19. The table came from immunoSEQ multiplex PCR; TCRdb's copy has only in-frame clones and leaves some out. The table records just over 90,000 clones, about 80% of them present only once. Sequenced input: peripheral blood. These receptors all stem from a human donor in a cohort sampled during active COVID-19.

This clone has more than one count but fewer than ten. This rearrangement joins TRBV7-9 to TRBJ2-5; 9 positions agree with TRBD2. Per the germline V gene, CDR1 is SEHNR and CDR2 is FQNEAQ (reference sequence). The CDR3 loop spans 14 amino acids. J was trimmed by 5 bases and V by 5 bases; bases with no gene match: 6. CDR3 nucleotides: TGTGCCAGCAGCCGGGGACTAGCTTTGGAGACCCAGTACTTC. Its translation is CASSRGLALETQYF.

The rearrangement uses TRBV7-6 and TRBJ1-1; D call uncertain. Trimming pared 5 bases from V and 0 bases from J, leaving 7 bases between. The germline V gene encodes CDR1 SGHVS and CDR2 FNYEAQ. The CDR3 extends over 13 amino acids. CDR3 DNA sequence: TGTGCCAGCAGCCCCTCGGTGAACACTGAAGCTTTCTTT. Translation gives CASSPSVNTEAFF.

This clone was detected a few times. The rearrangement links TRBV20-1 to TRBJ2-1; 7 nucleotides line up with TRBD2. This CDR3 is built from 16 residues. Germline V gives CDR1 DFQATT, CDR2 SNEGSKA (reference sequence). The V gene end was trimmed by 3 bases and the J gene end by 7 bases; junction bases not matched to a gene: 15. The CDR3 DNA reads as TGCAGTGCTAGTCGGGTACGGGGCGGGAGCACGAATGAGCAGTTCTTC. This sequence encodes CSASRVRGGSTNEQFF.

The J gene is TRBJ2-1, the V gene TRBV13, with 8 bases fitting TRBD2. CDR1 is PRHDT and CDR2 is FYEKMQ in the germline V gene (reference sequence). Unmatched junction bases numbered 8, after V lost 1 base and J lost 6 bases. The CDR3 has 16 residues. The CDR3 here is CASSLEGSGTSNEQFF. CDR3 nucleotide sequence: TGTGCCAGCAGCTTAGAGGGTAGCGGGACTTCCAATGAGCAGTTCTTC.

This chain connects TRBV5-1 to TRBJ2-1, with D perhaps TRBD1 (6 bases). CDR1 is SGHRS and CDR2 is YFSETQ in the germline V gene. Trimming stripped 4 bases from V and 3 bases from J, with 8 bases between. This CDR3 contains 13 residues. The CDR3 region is CASSMDSYNEQFF. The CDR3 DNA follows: TGCGCCAGCAGCATGGACAGCTACAATGAGCAGTTCTTC.

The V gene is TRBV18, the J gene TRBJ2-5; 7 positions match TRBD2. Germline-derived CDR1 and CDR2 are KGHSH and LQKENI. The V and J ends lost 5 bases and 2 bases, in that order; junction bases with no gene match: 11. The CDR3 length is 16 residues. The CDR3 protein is CASSSFRLAAQETQYF. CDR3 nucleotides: TGTGCCAGCTCATCCTTCCGACTAGCAGCTCAAGAGACCCAGTACTTC.

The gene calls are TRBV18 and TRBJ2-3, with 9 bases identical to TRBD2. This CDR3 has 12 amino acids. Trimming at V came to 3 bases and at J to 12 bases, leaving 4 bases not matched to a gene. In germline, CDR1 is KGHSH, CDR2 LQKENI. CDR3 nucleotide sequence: TGTGCCAGCTCACCGGGACTAGCCAATCAGTATTTT. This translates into CASSPGLANQYF.

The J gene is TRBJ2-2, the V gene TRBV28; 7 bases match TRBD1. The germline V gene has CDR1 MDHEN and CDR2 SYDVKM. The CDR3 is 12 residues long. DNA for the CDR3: TGTGGAACAGGGGTTCAGGGCGGGGAGCTGTTTTTT. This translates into CGTGVQGGELFF. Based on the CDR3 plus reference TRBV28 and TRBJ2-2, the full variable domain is DVKVTQSSRYLVKRTGEKVFLECVQDMDHENMFWYRQDPGLGLRLIYFSYDVKMKEKGDIPEGYSVSREKKERFSLILESASTNQTSMYLCGTGVQGGELFFGEGSRLTVL.

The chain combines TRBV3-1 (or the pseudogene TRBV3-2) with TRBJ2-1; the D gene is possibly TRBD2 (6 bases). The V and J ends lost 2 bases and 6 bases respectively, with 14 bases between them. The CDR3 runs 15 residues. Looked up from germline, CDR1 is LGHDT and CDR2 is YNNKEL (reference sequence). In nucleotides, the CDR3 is TGTGCCAGCAGCCAACGCTATACTAGCCTCAATGAGCAGTTCTTC. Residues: CASSQRYTSLNEQFF.

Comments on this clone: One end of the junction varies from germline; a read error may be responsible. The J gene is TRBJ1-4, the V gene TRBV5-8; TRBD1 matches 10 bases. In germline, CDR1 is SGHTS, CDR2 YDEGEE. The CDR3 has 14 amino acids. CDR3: CASSHRDRGSFTVF. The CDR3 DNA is TGTGCCAGCAGCCACCGGGACAGGGGTTCGTTTACCGTTTTT.

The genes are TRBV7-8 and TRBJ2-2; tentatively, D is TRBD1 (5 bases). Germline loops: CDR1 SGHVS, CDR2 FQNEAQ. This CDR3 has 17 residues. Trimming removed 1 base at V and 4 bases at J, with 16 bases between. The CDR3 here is CASSLGGLRVSTGELFF. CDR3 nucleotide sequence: TGTGCCAGCAGCTTAGGGGGCCTTCGGGTGTCCACCGGGGAGCTGTTTTTT.

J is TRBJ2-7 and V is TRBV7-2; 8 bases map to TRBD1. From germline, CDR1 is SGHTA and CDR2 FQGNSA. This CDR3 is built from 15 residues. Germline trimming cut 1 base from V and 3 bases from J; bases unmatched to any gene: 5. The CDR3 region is CASSLGHRGNYEQYF. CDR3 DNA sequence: TGTGCCAGCAGCTTAGGTCACAGGGGGAACTACGAGCAGTACTTC.

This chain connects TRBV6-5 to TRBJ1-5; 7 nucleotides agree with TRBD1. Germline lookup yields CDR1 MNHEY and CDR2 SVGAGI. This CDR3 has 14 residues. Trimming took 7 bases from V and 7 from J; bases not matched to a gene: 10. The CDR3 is CASTTGAGAQPQHF. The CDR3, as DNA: TGTGCCAGCACTACAGGGGCCGGGGCCCAGCCCCAGCATTTT.

This CDR3 is CASSYSRLSYEQYF. The CDR3 DNA sequence: TGTGCCAGCAGTTACTCGCGGCTCTCCTACGAGCAGTACTTC. The chain carries TRBV6-6 and TRBJ2-7, with D unclear. Trimming removed 0 bases from V and 0 bases from J, with 6 bases in between. The CDR3 sequence is 14 residues long. The germline V gene encodes CDR1 MNHNY and CDR2 SVGAGI (reference sequence).

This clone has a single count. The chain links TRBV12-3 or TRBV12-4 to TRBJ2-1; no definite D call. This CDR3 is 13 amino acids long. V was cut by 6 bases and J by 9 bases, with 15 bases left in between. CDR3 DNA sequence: TGTGCCAGCAGGAGGCAGTCGAACGGTGAGCAGTTCTTC. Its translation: CASRRQSNGEQFF.

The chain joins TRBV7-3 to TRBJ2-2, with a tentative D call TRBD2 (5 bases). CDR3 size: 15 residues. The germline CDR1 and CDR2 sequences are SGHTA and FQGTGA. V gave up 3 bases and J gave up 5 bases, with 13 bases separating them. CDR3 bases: TGTGCCAGCAGCTTGAGAGGGAGTCAGACCGGGGAGCTGTTTTTT. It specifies CASSLRGSQTGELFF. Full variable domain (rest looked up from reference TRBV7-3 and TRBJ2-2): GAGVSQTPSNKVTEKGKYVELRCDPISGHTALYWYRQSLGQGPEFLIYFQGTGAADDSGLPNDRFFAVRPEGSVSTLKIQRTERGDSAVYLCASSLRGSQTGELFFGEGSRLTVL.

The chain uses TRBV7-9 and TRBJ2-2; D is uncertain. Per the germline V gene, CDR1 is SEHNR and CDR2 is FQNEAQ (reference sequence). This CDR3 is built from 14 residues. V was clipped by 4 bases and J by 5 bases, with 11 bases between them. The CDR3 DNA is TGTGCCAGCAGCTCCTGGAGAGATACCGGGGAGCTGTTTTTT. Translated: CASSSWRDTGELFF. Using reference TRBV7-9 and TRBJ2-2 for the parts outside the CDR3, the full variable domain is DTGVSQNPRHKITKRGQNVTFRCDPISEHNRLYWYRQTLGQGPEFLTYFQNEAQLEKSRLLSDRFSAERPKGSFSTLEIQRTEQGDSAMYLCASSSWRDTGELFFGEGSRLTVL.

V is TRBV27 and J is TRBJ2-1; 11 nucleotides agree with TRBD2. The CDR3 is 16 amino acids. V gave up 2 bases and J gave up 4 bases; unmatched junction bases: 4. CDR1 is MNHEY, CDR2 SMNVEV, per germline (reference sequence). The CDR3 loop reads CASSLTSGGLYNEQFF. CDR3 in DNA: TGTGCCAGCAGTTTAACTAGCGGGGGCCTATACAATGAGCAGTTCTTC.

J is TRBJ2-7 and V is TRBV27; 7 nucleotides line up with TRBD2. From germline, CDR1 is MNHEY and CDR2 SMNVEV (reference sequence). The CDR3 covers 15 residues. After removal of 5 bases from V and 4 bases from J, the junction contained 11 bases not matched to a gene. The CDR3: CASSKPGTTVYEQYF. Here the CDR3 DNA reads TGTGCCAGCAGTAAGCCGGGGACTACCGTGTACGAGCAGTACTTC.

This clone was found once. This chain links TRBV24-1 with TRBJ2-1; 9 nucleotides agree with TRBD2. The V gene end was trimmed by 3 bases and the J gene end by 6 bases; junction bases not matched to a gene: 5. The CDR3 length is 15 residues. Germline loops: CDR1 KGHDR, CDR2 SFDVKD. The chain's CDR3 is CATSDLAGYANEQFF. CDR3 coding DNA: TGTGCCACCAGTGATCTAGCGGGATATGCCAATGAGCAGTTCTTC.

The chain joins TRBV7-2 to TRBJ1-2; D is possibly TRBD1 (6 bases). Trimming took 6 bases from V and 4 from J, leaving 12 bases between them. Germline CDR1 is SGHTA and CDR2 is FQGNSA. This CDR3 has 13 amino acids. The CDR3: CASRRTASYGYTF. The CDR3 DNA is TGTGCCAGCAGACGGACAGCGTCCTATGGCTACACCTTC.

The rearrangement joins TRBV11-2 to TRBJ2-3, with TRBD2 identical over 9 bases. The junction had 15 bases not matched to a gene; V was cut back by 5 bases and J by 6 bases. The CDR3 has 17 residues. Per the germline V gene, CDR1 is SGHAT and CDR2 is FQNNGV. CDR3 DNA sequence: TGTGCCAGCAGCCCAAATTTGGGGGCGGGAGGGCCGGATACGCAGTATTTT. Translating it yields CASSPNLGAGGPDTQYF.